The sequence of this T cell receptor beta chain was determined in a study of spatial heterogeneity in lung cancer. Study overall: Detection of beta-chain sequences consistently exceeded that of alpha-chain sequences.

On this clonotype: Its antigen is unknown.

Time point described: sample taken at primary tumor resection. Whole RNA obtained from tumor, nontumor lung or frozen PBMC underwent sequencing without sorting. TCRdb independently ran MiXCR on the 5' RACE reads; one entry per CDR3 protein. The data contain almost 75,000 distinct CDR3 sequences, about 14% of them singletons. Study conclusions and caveats: Compared with follow-up, resection was when ubiquitous expanded tumor TCRs appeared in blood more.

The CDR3 has 14 amino acids. The germline CDR1 and CDR2 sequences are DFQATT and SNEGSKA (reference sequence). V was clipped by 2 bases and J by 2 bases; unmatched bases: 2. The sample was PBMCs, taken at surgery. The TCR comes from a male donor with early-stage non-small cell lung cancer. J is TRBJ2-7 and V is TRBV20-1; TRBD2 matches at 11 bases. CDR3 in amino acids: CSARSSGRAYEQYF. In DNA, the CDR3 is TGCAGTGCTAGAAGTAGCGGGAGGGCCTACGAGCAGTACTTC.